Listed below are T cell receptor beta chains from one sample, sequenced in a study of T cells after yellow fever vaccination. MiXCR was run by TCRdb on the 5' RACE reads, yielding one entry per CDR3 protein. The sample holds 150,000 to 200,000 distinct CDR3 sequences; approximately 6.2% are singletons and the top ten take 2.9%. The specimen was CD4+ T cells sorted from PBMCs, collected on the day of the first yellow fever vaccination. These receptors originate from a man between 18 and 35 years old who received the YFV17D yellow fever vaccine. The CDR3 runs from the conserved cysteine through the conserved F or W. Fields, in order: J gene, clone size, V gene, D gene, CDR3 DNA, CDR3 protein. The D gene is left open where the match is weak. Clone size is not always given. Where it is, it says once, few, many or a class for expanded clones.

j_gene: TRBJ2-7; abundance: many; v_gene: TRBV12-3/TRBV12-4; d_gene: .; CDR3nt: TGTGCCAGCAGCCACGGATACGAGCAGTACTTC; CDR3aa: CASSHGYEQYF
j_gene: TRBJ2-3; abundance: few; v_gene: TRBV11-2; d_gene: TRBD2; CDR3nt: TGTGCCAGCAGCTCACGGGGGGGCCCAGATACGCAGTATTTT; CDR3aa: CASSSRGGPDTQYF
j_gene: TRBJ2-3; abundance: .; v_gene: TRBV28; d_gene: .; CDR3nt: TGTGCCAGCAATCCTCCTAGGAGTACGCAGTATTTT; CDR3aa: CASNPPRSTQYF
j_gene: TRBJ2-7; abundance: many; v_gene: TRBV2; d_gene: TRBD1; CDR3nt: TGTGCCAGCCTCCGGGACAGGGGTTACGAGCAGTACTTC; CDR3aa: CASLRDRGYEQYF
j_gene: TRBJ1-5; abundance: few; v_gene: TRBV12-3/TRBV12-4; d_gene: .; CDR3nt: TGTGCCAGCAGTTTAAGAAGGGACAATCAGCCCCAGCATTTT; CDR3aa: CASSLRRDNQPQHF
j_gene: TRBJ1-1; abundance: .; v_gene: TRBV11-2; d_gene: .; CDR3nt: TGTGCCAGCAGCTTATTGGGAGAGGGTCAAACTGAAGCTTTCTTT; CDR3aa: CASSLLGEGQTEAFF
j_gene: TRBJ1-1; abundance: many; v_gene: TRBV25-1; d_gene: .; CDR3nt: TGTGCCAGCAGTGAACTTGTGGCCACTGAAGCTTTCTTT; CDR3aa: CASSELVATEAFF
j_gene: TRBJ2-7; abundance: many; v_gene: TRBV19; d_gene: .; CDR3nt: TGTGCCAGTAGTATGATCGTCCAGGAGCACGAGCAGTACTTC; CDR3aa: CASSMIVQEHEQYF
j_gene: TRBJ1-2; abundance: few; v_gene: TRBV9; d_gene: TRBD1; CDR3nt: TGTGCCAGCGGGGACAGGGGAAACTATGGCTACACCTTC; CDR3aa: CASGDRGNYGYTF
j_gene: TRBJ1-6; abundance: few; v_gene: TRBV6-1; d_gene: .; CDR3nt: TGTGCCGCAGAGGGGACGGGGGTTAATTCACCCCTCCACTTT; CDR3aa: CAAEGTGVNSPLHF
j_gene: TRBJ2-7; abundance: many; v_gene: TRBV4-1; d_gene: TRBD2; CDR3nt: TGCGCCAGCAGCTTACATGACGGGGGGAAAGTGGAGCAGTACTTC; CDR3aa: CASSLHDGGKVEQYF
j_gene: TRBJ2-5; abundance: .; v_gene: TRBV5-4; d_gene: .; CDR3nt: TGTGCCAGCAGCTTGGGAACAGGGAAAGAGACCCAGTACTTC; CDR3aa: CASSLGTGKETQYF
j_gene: TRBJ1-6; abundance: .; v_gene: TRBV18; d_gene: .; CDR3nt: TGTGCCAGCTCATCCGGGACTAGGGATTCACCCCTCCACTTT; CDR3aa: CASSSGTRDSPLHF
j_gene: TRBJ1-6; abundance: many; v_gene: TRBV4-3; d_gene: .; CDR3nt: TGCGCCAGCAGCCGTAGGCCCGCGGGGTATTCACCCCTCCACTTT; CDR3aa: CASSRRPAGYSPLHF
j_gene: TRBJ1-1; abundance: .; v_gene: TRBV12-3/TRBV12-4; d_gene: .; CDR3nt: TGTGCCAGCAGCGTCGATACAGGGAGCACTGAAGCTTTCTTT; CDR3aa: CASSVDTGSTEAFF
j_gene: TRBJ2-2; abundance: .; v_gene: TRBV23-1; d_gene: .; CDR3nt: TGCGCCAGCAGTCACCCGCACGGGGAGCTGTTTTTT; CDR3aa: CASSHPHGELFF
j_gene: TRBJ1-1; abundance: .; v_gene: TRBV6-5; d_gene: .; CDR3nt: TGTGCCAGCAGCTCAGGGATTGGGGCTTTCTTT; CDR3aa: CASSSGIGAFF
j_gene: TRBJ2-5; abundance: few; v_gene: TRBV5-1; d_gene: TRBD1; CDR3nt: TGCGCCAGCAGCTCCCCGACAGGGTCGGGAGAGACCCAGTACTTC; CDR3aa: CASSSPTGSGETQYF
j_gene: TRBJ1-1; abundance: many; v_gene: TRBV10-3; d_gene: .; CDR3nt: TGTGCCATCAGACGTGACGACCTCTACACTGAAGCTTTCTTT; CDR3aa: CAIRRDDLYTEAFF
j_gene: TRBJ2-5; abundance: few; v_gene: TRBV5-6; d_gene: TRBD1; CDR3nt: TGTGCCAGCAGCTCACAAGGGACAGTTGAGACCCAGTACTTC; CDR3aa: CASSSQGTVETQYF
j_gene: TRBJ2-2; abundance: many; v_gene: TRBV11-2; d_gene: .; CDR3nt: TGTGCCAGCAGCTTAATTGCCTCTCGGGGCGGGGAGCTGTTTTTT; CDR3aa: CASSLIASRGGELFF
j_gene: TRBJ2-3; abundance: few; v_gene: TRBV9; d_gene: .; CDR3nt: TGTGCCAGCAGCGCTAGCGAAGATACGCAGTATTTT; CDR3aa: CASSASEDTQYF
j_gene: TRBJ1-2; abundance: few; v_gene: TRBV5-6; d_gene: .; CDR3nt: TGTGCCAGCAGCCCAGGCCCAGGGAACTATGGCTACACCTTC; CDR3aa: CASSPGPGNYGYTF
j_gene: TRBJ2-3; abundance: many; v_gene: TRBV4-1; d_gene: TRBD2; CDR3nt: TGCGCCAGCAGCCAAGATCATCGGCGGGGGACGGGAGATACGCAGTATTTT; CDR3aa: CASSQDHRRGTGDTQYF
j_gene: TRBJ2-2; abundance: many; v_gene: TRBV10-3; d_gene: .; CDR3nt: TGTGCCACCTACGAGGGCCCGACACGAAACACCGGGGAGCTGTTTTTT; CDR3aa: CATYEGPTRNTGELFF
j_gene: TRBJ2-2; abundance: many; v_gene: TRBV7-8; d_gene: .; CDR3nt: TGTGCCAGCAGCCCACAGCTACTAACCGGGGAGCTGTTTTTT; CDR3aa: CASSPQLLTGELFF
j_gene: TRBJ1-1; abundance: many; v_gene: TRBV30; d_gene: .; CDR3nt: TGTGCCTGGGGGTCGGAGACTGAAGCTTTCTTT; CDR3aa: CAWGSETEAFF
j_gene: TRBJ2-2; abundance: few; v_gene: TRBV4-2; d_gene: TRBD1; CDR3nt: TGTGCCAGCAGCCCAACAGACAGGGTTGGCACCGGGGAGCTGTTTTTT; CDR3aa: CASSPTDRVGTGELFF
j_gene: TRBJ2-3; abundance: many; v_gene: TRBV9; d_gene: .; CDR3nt: TGTGCCAGCAGCGTACCCCGTGATGGAGATACGCAGTATTTT; CDR3aa: CASSVPRDGDTQYF
j_gene: TRBJ1-2; abundance: few; v_gene: TRBV12-3/TRBV12-4; d_gene: .; CDR3nt: TGTGCCTTCAGTTTCTCAGCTCCGGGGGCTGACGGGGGTTTTAATGGCTACACCTTC; CDR3aa: CAFSFSAPGADGGFNGYTF
j_gene: TRBJ2-3; abundance: many; v_gene: TRBV6-5; d_gene: TRBD2; CDR3nt: TGTGCCAGCAGGTCTTTCGGGGGGTCAGATACGCAGTATTTT; CDR3aa: CASRSFGGSDTQYF
j_gene: TRBJ1-1; abundance: few; v_gene: TRBV9; d_gene: .; CDR3nt: TGTGCCAGCAGCACAACACCCGGCACTGAAGCTTTCTTT; CDR3aa: CASSTTPGTEAFF
j_gene: TRBJ2-7; abundance: .; v_gene: TRBV20-1; d_gene: .; CDR3nt: TGCAGTGCTAGCCGTCCCCAAGACTTCGGCGAGCAGTACTTC; CDR3aa: CSASRPQDFGEQYF
j_gene: TRBJ1-2; abundance: .; v_gene: TRBV7-2; d_gene: .; CDR3nt: TGTGCCAGCAGCTTTAATTTTAACTATGGCTACACCTTC; CDR3aa: CASSFNFNYGYTF
j_gene: TRBJ2-1; abundance: many; v_gene: TRBV24-1; d_gene: .; CDR3nt: TGTGCCACCAGAGATCCAGGACTAAATACCGACAATGAGCAGTTCTTC; CDR3aa: CATRDPGLNTDNEQFF
j_gene: TRBJ2-5; abundance: many; v_gene: TRBV20-1; d_gene: .; CDR3nt: TGCAGTGCTAGTCCCGGGCATCGGGAGACCCAGTACTTC; CDR3aa: CSASPGHRETQYF
j_gene: TRBJ2-5; abundance: few; v_gene: TRBV7-2; d_gene: .; CDR3nt: TGTGCCAGCAGCACAAGGGGCCGGGGGACCCAGTACTTC; CDR3aa: CASSTRGRGTQYF
j_gene: TRBJ2-7; abundance: many; v_gene: TRBV7-9; d_gene: .; CDR3nt: TGTGCCAGCAGCCCCACGGGGAAAAGGTCCTACGAGCAGTACTTC; CDR3aa: CASSPTGKRSYEQYF
j_gene: TRBJ2-5; abundance: few; v_gene: TRBV7-3; d_gene: TRBD2; CDR3nt: TGTGCCAGCAGCCGACTAGCACGGGAGACCCAGTACTTC; CDR3aa: CASSRLARETQYF
j_gene: TRBJ1-1; abundance: many; v_gene: TRBV12-3/TRBV12-4; d_gene: .; CDR3nt: TGTGCCAGCAGCAGGACAGTTCGGAACACTGAAGCTTTCTTT; CDR3aa: CASSRTVRNTEAFF
j_gene: TRBJ1-5; abundance: many; v_gene: TRBV7-3; d_gene: .; CDR3nt: TGTGCCAGCAGCTTATCAGGTGGGCAGCCCCAGCATTTT; CDR3aa: CASSLSGGQPQHF
j_gene: TRBJ1-4; abundance: many; v_gene: TRBV18; d_gene: TRBD1; CDR3nt: TGTGCCAGCTCACCGTTCAGGGGGCATGGAGAAAAACTGTTTTTT; CDR3aa: CASSPFRGHGEKLFF
j_gene: TRBJ2-7; abundance: many; v_gene: TRBV20-1; d_gene: TRBD1; CDR3nt: TGCAGTGCGGGGACAGGGCATACCTACGAGCAGTACTTC; CDR3aa: CSAGTGHTYEQYF
j_gene: TRBJ2-5; abundance: many; v_gene: TRBV5-1; d_gene: .; CDR3nt: TGCGCCAGCAGCTTGGGGTCGAACGGAAACCAAGAGACCCAGTACTTC; CDR3aa: CASSLGSNGNQETQYF
j_gene: TRBJ2-1; abundance: .; v_gene: TRBV24-1; d_gene: TRBD1; CDR3nt: TGTGCCACCAGTGGGCCCGGGCTCCAGGGGGCTTCCTACAATGAGCAGTTCTTC; CDR3aa: CATSGPGLQGASYNEQFF
j_gene: TRBJ2-3; abundance: few; v_gene: TRBV20-1; d_gene: TRBD2; CDR3nt: TGCAGTGCTAGAGTAGCGGGCGGGGCAGGGGATACGCAGTATTTT; CDR3aa: CSARVAGGAGDTQYF
j_gene: TRBJ2-2; abundance: many; v_gene: TRBV12-3/TRBV12-4; d_gene: .; CDR3nt: TGTGCCAGCAGCTTTACAAAGAACACCGGGGAGCTGTTTTTT; CDR3aa: CASSFTKNTGELFF
j_gene: TRBJ2-3; abundance: .; v_gene: TRBV27; d_gene: TRBD1; CDR3nt: TGTGCCAGCAGTACCGCGACAGGGGGCGCCGTAGATACGCAGTATTTT; CDR3aa: CASSTATGGAVDTQYF
j_gene: TRBJ2-3; abundance: .; v_gene: TRBV5-4; d_gene: TRBD2; CDR3nt: TGTGCCAGCAGCTTGAGACTAGCGGGGGGGCGAGCAGATACGCAGTATTTT; CDR3aa: CASSLRLAGGRADTQYF
j_gene: TRBJ2-2; abundance: few; v_gene: TRBV28; d_gene: .; CDR3nt: TGTGCCAGCAGTTCTGGGAGCACCGGGGAGCTGTTTTTT; CDR3aa: CASSSGSTGELFF
j_gene: TRBJ2-1; abundance: few; v_gene: TRBV4-2; d_gene: .; CDR3nt: TGTGCCAGCAGCCAAGAAGGGGCAGGGATGAGGAATGAGCAGTTCTTC; CDR3aa: CASSQEGAGMRNEQFF
j_gene: TRBJ2-5; abundance: few; v_gene: TRBV6-5; d_gene: TRBD2; CDR3nt: TGTGCCAGCAGTTACCCGAGCGGGGAGGGGGAGACCCAGTACTTC; CDR3aa: CASSYPSGEGETQYF
j_gene: TRBJ2-5; abundance: many; v_gene: TRBV11-2; d_gene: .; CDR3nt: TGTGCCAGCAGCTTGCTTAAGACAGGAGAGACCCAGTACTTC; CDR3aa: CASSLLKTGETQYF
j_gene: TRBJ2-2; abundance: .; v_gene: TRBV25-1; d_gene: .; CDR3nt: TGTGCCAGCAGACGAGGGGAAGGCGGGGAGCTGTTTTTT; CDR3aa: CASRRGEGGELFF
j_gene: TRBJ2-7; abundance: few; v_gene: TRBV6-1; d_gene: .; CDR3nt: TGTGCCAGCTCAGACCGGGACATGAGCTCCTACGAGCAGTACTTC; CDR3aa: CASSDRDMSSYEQYF
j_gene: TRBJ2-3; abundance: many; v_gene: TRBV7-7; d_gene: TRBD1; CDR3nt: TGTGCTAGCAGCTCCGGGACAGGGGATGCTACGCAGTATTTT; CDR3aa: CASSSGTGDATQYF
j_gene: TRBJ2-5; abundance: many; v_gene: TRBV20-1; d_gene: TRBD2; CDR3nt: TGCAGTGCTAGACCAGCGGGGGTTTCGACCCAGTACTTC; CDR3aa: CSARPAGVSTQYF
j_gene: TRBJ2-1; abundance: few; v_gene: TRBV6-2/TRBV6-3; d_gene: .; CDR3nt: TGTGCCAGCAGCCCTTCCGGACACAACAATGAGCAGTTCTTC; CDR3aa: CASSPSGHNNEQFF
j_gene: TRBJ2-2; abundance: many; v_gene: TRBV5-1; d_gene: .; CDR3nt: TGCGCCAGCAGTTTGGAGGTTCCCGGGGAGCTGTTTTTT; CDR3aa: CASSLEVPGELFF